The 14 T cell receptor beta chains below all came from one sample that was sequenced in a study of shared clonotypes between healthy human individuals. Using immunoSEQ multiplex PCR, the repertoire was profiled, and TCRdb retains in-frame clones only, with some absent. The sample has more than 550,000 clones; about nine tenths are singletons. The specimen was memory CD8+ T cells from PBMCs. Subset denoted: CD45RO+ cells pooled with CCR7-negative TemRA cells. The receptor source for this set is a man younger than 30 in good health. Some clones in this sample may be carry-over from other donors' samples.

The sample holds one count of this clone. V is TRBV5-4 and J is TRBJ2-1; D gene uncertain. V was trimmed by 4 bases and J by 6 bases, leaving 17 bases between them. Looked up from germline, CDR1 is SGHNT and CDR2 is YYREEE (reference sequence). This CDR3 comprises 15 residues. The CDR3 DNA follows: TGTGCCAGCAGCCTTCCCAGCCTACTAACCAATGAGCAGTTCTTC. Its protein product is CASSLPSLLTNEQFF.

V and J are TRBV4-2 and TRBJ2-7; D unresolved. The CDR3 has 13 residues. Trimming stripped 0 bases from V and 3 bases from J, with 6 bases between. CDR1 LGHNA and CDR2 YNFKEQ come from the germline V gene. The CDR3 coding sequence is TGTGCCAGCAGCCAAGACCTGTACTACGAGCAGTACTTC. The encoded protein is CASSQDLYYEQYF.

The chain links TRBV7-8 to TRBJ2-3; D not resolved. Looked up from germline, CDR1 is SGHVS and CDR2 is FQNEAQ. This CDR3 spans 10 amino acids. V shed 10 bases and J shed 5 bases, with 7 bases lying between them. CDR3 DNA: TGTGCCACGACCCGAGATACGCAGTATTTT. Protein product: CATTRDTQYF.

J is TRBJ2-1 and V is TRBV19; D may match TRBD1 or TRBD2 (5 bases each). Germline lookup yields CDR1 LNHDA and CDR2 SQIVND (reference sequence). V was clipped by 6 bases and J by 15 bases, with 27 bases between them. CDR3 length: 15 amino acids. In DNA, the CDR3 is TGTGCCAGTAGCCCTTTCTCCGGGACCCAGGCGATTATGTTCTTC. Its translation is CASSPFSGTQAIMFF.

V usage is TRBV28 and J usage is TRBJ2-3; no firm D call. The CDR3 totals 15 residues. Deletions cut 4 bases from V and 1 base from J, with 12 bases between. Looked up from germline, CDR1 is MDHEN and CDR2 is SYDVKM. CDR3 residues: CASSSIGQGTDTQYF. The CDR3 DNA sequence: TGTGCCAGCAGTTCTATCGGGCAGGGCACAGATACGCAGTATTTT.

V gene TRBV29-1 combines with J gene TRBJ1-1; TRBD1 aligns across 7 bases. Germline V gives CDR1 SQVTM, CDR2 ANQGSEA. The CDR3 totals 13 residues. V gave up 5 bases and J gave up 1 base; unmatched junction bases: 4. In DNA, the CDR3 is TGCAGCGTTTCGACAGGGAAGAACACTGAAGCTTTCTTT. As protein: CSVSTGKNTEAFF. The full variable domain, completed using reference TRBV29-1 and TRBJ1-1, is SAVISQKPSRDICQRGTSLTIQCQVDSQVTMMFWYRQQPGQSLTLIATANQGSEATYESGFVIDKFPISRPNLTFSTLTVSNMSPEDSSIYLCSVSTGKNTEAFFGQGTRLTVV.

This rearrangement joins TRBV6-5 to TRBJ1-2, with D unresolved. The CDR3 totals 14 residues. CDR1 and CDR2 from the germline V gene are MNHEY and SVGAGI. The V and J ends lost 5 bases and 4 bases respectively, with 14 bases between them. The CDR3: CASSPVGPTYGYTF. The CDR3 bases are TGTGCCAGCAGTCCCGTCGGCCCGACCTATGGCTACACCTTC.

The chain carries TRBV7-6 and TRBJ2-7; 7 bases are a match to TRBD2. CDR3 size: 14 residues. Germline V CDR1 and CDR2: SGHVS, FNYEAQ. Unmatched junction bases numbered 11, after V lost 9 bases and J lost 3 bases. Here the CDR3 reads CASSGLAEDYEQYF. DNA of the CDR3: TGTGCCAGTTCAGGGCTAGCGGAAGACTACGAGCAGTACTTC.

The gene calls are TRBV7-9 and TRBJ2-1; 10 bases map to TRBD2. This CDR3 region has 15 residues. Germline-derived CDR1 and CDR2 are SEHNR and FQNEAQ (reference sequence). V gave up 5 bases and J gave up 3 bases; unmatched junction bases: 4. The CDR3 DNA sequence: TGTGCCAGCAGCCGAGCGGGGGGGATCTACAATGAGCAGTTCTTC. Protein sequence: CASSRAGGIYNEQFF.

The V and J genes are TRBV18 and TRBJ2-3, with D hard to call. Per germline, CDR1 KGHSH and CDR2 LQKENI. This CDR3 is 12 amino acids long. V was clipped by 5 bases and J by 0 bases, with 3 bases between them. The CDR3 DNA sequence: TGTGCCAGCTCAGAGAGCACAGATACGCAGTATTTT. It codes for CASSESTDTQYF. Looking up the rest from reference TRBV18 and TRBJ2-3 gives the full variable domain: NAGVMQNPRHLVRRRGQEARLRCSPMKGHSHVYWYRQLPEEGLKFMVYLQKENIIDESGMPKERFSAEFPKEGPSILRIQQVVRGDSAAYFCASSESTDTQYFGPGTRLTVL.

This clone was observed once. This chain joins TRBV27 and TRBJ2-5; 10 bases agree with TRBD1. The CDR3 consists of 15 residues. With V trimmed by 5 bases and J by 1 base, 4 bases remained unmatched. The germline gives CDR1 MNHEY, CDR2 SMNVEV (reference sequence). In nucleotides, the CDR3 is TGTGCCAGCAGTCCGGGACAGGGGTTCCAAGAGACCCAGTACTTC. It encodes CASSPGQGFQETQYF.

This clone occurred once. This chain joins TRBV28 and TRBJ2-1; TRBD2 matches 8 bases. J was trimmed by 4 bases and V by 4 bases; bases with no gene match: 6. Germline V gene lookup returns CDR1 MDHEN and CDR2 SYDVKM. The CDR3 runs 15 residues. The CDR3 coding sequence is TGTGCCAGCAGTTCCCGACTAGCGAGGTACAATGAGCAGTTCTTC. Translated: CASSSRLARYNEQFF.

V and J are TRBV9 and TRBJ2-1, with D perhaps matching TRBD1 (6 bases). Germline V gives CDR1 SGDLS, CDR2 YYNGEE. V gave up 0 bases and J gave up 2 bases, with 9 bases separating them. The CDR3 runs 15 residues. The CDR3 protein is CASSVAGQPYNEQFF. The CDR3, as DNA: TGTGCCAGCAGCGTAGCGGGACAACCCTACAATGAGCAGTTCTTC.

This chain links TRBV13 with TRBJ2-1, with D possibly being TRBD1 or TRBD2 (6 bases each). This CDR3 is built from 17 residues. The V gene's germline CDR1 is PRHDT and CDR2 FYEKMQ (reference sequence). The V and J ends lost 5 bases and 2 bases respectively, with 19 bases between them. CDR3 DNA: TGTGCCAGCAGCCAGAGAGGGGGGACCCGCGCCTACAATGAGCAGTTCTTC. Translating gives CASSQRGGTRAYNEQFF.